This TCR beta chain was recorded in a study of shared T cell receptors in the human thymus. The germline gives CDR1 MDHEN, CDR2 SYDVKM. The CDR3 length is 17 residues. The V gene lost 3 bases and the J gene lost 1 base, with 16 bases spanning the gap. The table came from immunoSEQ multiplex PCR; TCRdb's copy has only in-frame clones and leaves some out. This table has about 380,000 clones, 95% appearing once. Sequenced material: thymocytes. This sequence originates from a human donor. The chain carries TRBV28 and TRBJ1-5; D perhaps matches TRBD1 (6 bases). For the CDR3, the DNA is TGTGCCAGCAGTTTCCGCCCCCACAGGGCGAGCAATCAGCCCCAGCATTTT. It yields the protein CASSFRPHRASNQPQHF.